This TCR beta chain was documented in a study of cytomegalovirus exposure and HLA in healthy donors. Turning to the study itself: Earlier, 150 million to 200 million T cells were analyzed, and fewer than 120 million unique TCR beta sequences were found among them. Whole-study results and caveats: Altogether, about 160 TCR beta chains were recorded as cytomegalovirus-associated. Later analysis identified a missense DCLRE1C variant that was linked to TCR beta V- and J-gene trimming.

This clone was counted ten times or more. Its target is not known. In germline, CDR1 is SGHDT, CDR2 YYEEEE. This CDR3 region has 15 residues. The V end lost 4 bases, the J end lost 0 bases, and 11 bases lay between the germline ends. 13 Jbeta primers and 60 Vbeta primers were used for the PCR. Assay: immunoSEQ multiplex PCR; the TCRdb copy retains only in-frame clones and omits some. The data show under 200,000 clones, 68% seen once. This TCR came from a man aged 50 to 60 in good health and CMV-seronegative. The sequenced sample consisted of PBMCs. The V gene is TRBV5-6, the J gene TRBJ2-1; no definite D call. Here the CDR3 reads CASSTDRSSYNEQFF. The CDR3 bases are TGTGCCAGCAGCACCGACCGGAGCTCCTACAATGAGCAGTTCTTC.